Reported below is one T cell receptor beta chain. Its antigen remains unidentified. Base qualities are not recorded, but no much larger clone differs from it by a single base. The entry originates in a study of T cells in Graves' hyperthyroidism and ophthalmopathy (dated by TCRdb to between 2018 and 2021). Some background on the complete study: Peripheral blood was sampled at the time of initial diagnosis, prior to any treatment. Prospective prediction of ophthalmopathy was tested in an independent validation cohort of 18 to 20 hyperthyroidism patients and some 17 patients who later progressed to ophthalmopathy. To identify distinguishing TCR V-J signatures, a discovery cohort of 100 or so patients was used, comprising 40 to 45 with Graves' ophthalmopathy and around 57 with stable Graves' hyperthyroidism. In addition, the study compared T-cell repertoires in thyroid tissue and in blood from roughly six Graves' hyperthyroidism patients. Following sampling, methimazole starting at 30 mg daily was given to hyperthyroidism patients, and high-dose intravenous methylprednisolone was given to ophthalmopathy patients. For training and testing, the approximately 92 patients in the discovery cohort were randomly divided in a 7:3 ratio. According to the paper, TCR Vbeta CDR3 sequencing was carried out on approximately 140 peripheral blood samples, which came from around 43 ophthalmopathy, around 74 hyperthyroidism and about 17 progressor patients.

Trimming removed 0 bases from V and 4 bases from J, leaving 4 bases between the germline ends. Inclusive of the bounding cysteine and phenylalanine, the CDR3 is 13 residues long. Only the CDR3 portion is preserved as DNA: 39 bases, with reading frame beginning at the first base. Per the germline V gene (reference sequence), SEHNR is the CDR1 and FQNEAQ is the CDR2. The TCR beta CDR3 regions were amplified from the RNA transcripts. For the first round of RT-PCR on the TCR CDR3, the HTBI primer set was used together with the Qiagen OneStep RT-PCR kit. A second multiplex PCR round built the libraries, followed by size selection and purification. Libraries were sequenced paired-end with 100 bp reads on an Illumina HiSeq2000. In the authors' own workflow: SOAPnuke was used to process the raw data, removing reads that contained adapters or uncalled bases, had a mean Phred below 15, or lacked an exact match to the constant primer or identifier. COPE v1.2.5 was used to merge high-quality paired reads, and clonotypes were defined as unique nucleotide sequences. MiTCR v1.1 was used to align clonotypes to the IMGT TRBV, TRBD and TRBJ reference segments. The analysis was restricted to V-J combinations with a frequency above 0.0001, which together covered 99% to 99.2% of the repertoires. A TCS score was defined as the ratio of F50 (clonal expansion) to E x V (chaos), with BLOSUM62-based TCRdist applied between CDR3 peptides within each V-J. Welch's t-statistics and random forest reduced 514 V-J features to 10 to 15, which were used in a naive Bayes classifier (R e1071). TCRdb trimmed public reads at Q25 via fastp, called clones via MiXCR and kept in-frame beta chains. Every CDR3 protein is listed once, alongside the most common genes and DNA of its rows. None of the V and J calls come from the authors' own analysis; TCRdb made them. This sample has some 570,000 distinct CDR3 sequences in its table, and approximately 17% of those were observed once. The ten largest account for roughly 15% of the sample.

In the ophthalmopathy patients, disease was moderately to severely active, with a Clinical Activity Score of 3 or more, a NOSPECS grade of 4 or more, and a duration of less than 3 months. Any patient with an uncontrolled infection, another autoimmune disease, pregnancy or lactation was excluded. Diagnoses relied on clinical symptoms, serum thyroxine and TRAb, thyroid ultrasound and orbital computed tomography. PBMCs were isolated from approximately 10 ml of fresh peripheral blood by Ficoll-Paque density gradient centrifugation. Total RNA was extracted using Trizol reagent, and RNA quality was assessed on an Agilent 2100 Bioanalyzer. Overall results and qualifications from the work: No statistical method was used to set the sample size in advance, and investigators knew the group allocation. A model built on a 13 V-J signature distinguished ophthalmopathy from stable hyperthyroidism, reaching about 88% sensitivity and about 81% specificity in cross-validation and 80%/75% in testing. Most expanded thyroid clonotypes (frequency above 0.001) were also found in blood, which suggests that blood repertoires may mirror thyroid immune responses. During validation, the model predicted progression to ophthalmopathy a median of roughly six months ahead of onset, with almost 71% sensitivity and 72% to 80% specificity.

The sample consisted of blood. This chain is built from TRBV7-9 and TRBJ1-5, with the D gene not confidently named. The clonotype comes from a young woman with Graves' ophthalmopathy. The CDR3 region: CASSLAVNQPQHF. The nucleotides are TGTGCCAGCAGCTTAGCTGTTAATCAGCCCCAGCATTTT.